The T cell receptor (beta chain) under discussion was sequenced for a study of blood T cell repertoires in COVID-19. Looking at the study overall: Spain, Italy and the United States supplied samples that represented acute and convalescent COVID-19. T cells, B-cell-depleted T cells, or PBMCs provided the cDNA or gDNA that served as material.

The V and J ends lost 3 bases and 3 bases, in that order; junction bases with no gene match: 9. The CDR3 sequence is 17 residues long. From germline, CDR1 is SGHDT and CDR2 YYEEEE. The Seattle patients joined while their infection was active and were tracked longitudinally afterward. Generated by immunoSEQ multiplex PCR, the TCRdb table keeps only in-frame clones and is missing some. The top ten hold 6.9% of the sample, which has about 180,000 clones, approximately 85% seen once. The source material was peripheral blood. The rearrangement links TRBV5-6 to TRBJ1-4; 9 bases are shared with TRBD1. The receptor was isolated from a man older than 75 with COVID-19, enrolled during active disease. CDR3 loop: CASSSRQGEGANEKLFF. The CDR3 bases are TGTGCCAGCAGCTCCCGACAGGGGGAGGGAGCTAATGAAAAACTGTTTTTT.